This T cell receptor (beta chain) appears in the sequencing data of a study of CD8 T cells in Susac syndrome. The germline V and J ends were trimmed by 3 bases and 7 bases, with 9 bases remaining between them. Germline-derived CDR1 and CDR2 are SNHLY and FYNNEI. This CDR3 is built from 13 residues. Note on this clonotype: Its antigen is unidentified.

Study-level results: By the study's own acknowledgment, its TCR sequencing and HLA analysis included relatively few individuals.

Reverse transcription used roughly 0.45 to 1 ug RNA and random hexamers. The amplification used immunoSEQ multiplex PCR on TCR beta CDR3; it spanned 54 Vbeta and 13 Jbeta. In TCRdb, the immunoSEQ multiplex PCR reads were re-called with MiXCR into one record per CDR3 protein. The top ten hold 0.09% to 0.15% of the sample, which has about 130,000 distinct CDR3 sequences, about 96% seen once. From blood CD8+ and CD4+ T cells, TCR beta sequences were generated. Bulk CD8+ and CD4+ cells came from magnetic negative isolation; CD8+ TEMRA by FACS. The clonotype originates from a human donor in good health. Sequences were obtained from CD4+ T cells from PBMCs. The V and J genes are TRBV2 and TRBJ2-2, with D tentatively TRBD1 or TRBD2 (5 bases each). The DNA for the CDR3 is TGTGCCAGCAGTGAGATGGGGGACGGGGAGCTGTTTTTT. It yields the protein CASSEMGDGELFF.